This TCR beta chain was captured by sequencing in a study of blood T cell repertoires in COVID-19. Study at large: The samples span acute and convalescent COVID-19 from the United States, Italy and Spain. From T cells, B-cell-depleted T cells, or PBMCs came the material, which was cDNA or gDNA.

V gave up 8 bases and J gave up 7 bases, with 21 bases separating them. The CDR3 covers 14 residues. Germline CDR1 LNHDA, CDR2 SQIVND (reference sequence). Original analysis: Amplification of reference gene primers was used by the study to estimate nucleated cell counts. Sequencing used immunoSEQ multiplex PCR; TCRdb keeps in-frame clones, though not all of them. V, J and clone size derive from that table, while D and trimming were established from the DNA sequence. The repertoire holds about 50,000 clones, with roughly 85% as singletons. The clonotype was recovered from a man in his sixties with acute or convalescent COVID-19. Source material: peripheral blood. This chain joins TRBV19 and TRBJ2-7; TRBD2 might be the D (6 bases). The CDR3 sequence is CASGPRGGRKEQYF. Written as DNA, the CDR3 is TGTGCCAGTGGCCCCCGGGGAGGCCGAAAAGAGCAGTACTTC.